Following are 31 T cell receptor beta chains from one sample sequenced in a study of blood T cell repertoires in COVID-19. Produced via immunoSEQ multiplex PCR; TCRdb's table is partial and in-frame only. The sample holds about 110,000 clones, around 90% seen once. The material sequenced was peripheral blood. These receptor sequences come from a woman in her forties or fifties with acute or convalescent COVID-19.

As DNA, the CDR3 is TGTGCCACCAGCAGGGCGACAGGGAGAAATTCACCCCTCCACTTT. Amino acids: CATSRATGRNSPLHF. This rearrangement joins TRBV15 to TRBJ1-6; the match to TRBD1 covers 7 bases. V trimming: 3 bases; J trimming: 7 bases; junction bases outside the gene matches: 6. The germline V gene encodes CDR1 LNHNV and CDR2 YYDKDF (reference sequence). This CDR3 spans 15 amino acids.

This chain links TRBV6-5 with TRBJ2-7; TRBD1 matches 8 bases. Unmatched junction bases numbered 8, after V lost 11 bases and J lost 5 bases. In germline, CDR1 is MNHEY, CDR2 SVGAGI. CDR3 length: 12 amino acids. The CDR3 DNA is TGTGCCGTACGACAGGGGAAGAACGAGCAGTACTTC. Its translation is CAVRQGKNEQYF.

The chain has TRBV30 and TRBJ1-2, with D tentatively TRBD1 (6 bases). The CDR3 runs 13 residues. V lost 3 bases and J 3 bases, leaving 11 bases between the germline ends. CDR1 is GTSNPN, CDR2 SVGIG, per germline (reference sequence). The DNA of the CDR3 is TGTGCCTGGAGCCCCAGGGGAGACTATGGCTACACCTTC. It codes for CAWSPRGDYGYTF.

The J gene is TRBJ2-7, the V gene TRBV7-2, with D possibly matching TRBD2 (6 bases). The CDR3 spans 13 residues. V lost 6 bases and J lost 4, with 13 bases in between. Germline V gene data show CDR1 as SGHTA and CDR2 as FQGNSA. CDR3 residues: CASSLTRLYEQYF. The CDR3 DNA sequence: TGTGCCAGCAGTTTGACTAGACTGTACGAGCAGTACTTC.

This clone was observed a handful of times. The V and J genes are TRBV29-1 and TRBJ2-1, with D uncertain. CDR1 and CDR2 (germline): SQVTM, ANQGSEA. V lost 2 bases and J 4 bases, leaving 3 bases between the germline ends. The CDR3 is made up of 11 amino acids. The CDR3, as DNA: TGCAGCGTTGAACAGTACAATGAGCAGTTCTTC. It is translated as CSVEQYNEQFF.

CDR3 nucleotides: TGTGCTAGTGGTTTGGCCTCGACAGGGCCTACTCCGATCGACACTGAAGCTTTCTTT. Translated: CASGLASTGPTPIDTEAFF. The chain combines TRBV12-5 with TRBJ1-1, with TRBD1 matching 7 bases. With 1 base clipped from V and 3 bases from J, the junction kept 17 bases outside the gene matches. CDR3 length: 19 amino acids. CDR1 LGHNT and CDR2 FRNRAP come from the germline V gene. Full variable domain (missing parts from reference TRBV12-5 and TRBJ1-1): DARVTQTPRHKVTEMGQEVTMRCQPILGHNTVFWYRQTMMQGLELLAYFRNRAPLDDSGMPKDRFSAEMPDATLATLKIQPSEPRDSAVYFCASGLASTGPTPIDTEAFFGQGTRLTVV.

The chain joins TRBV15 to TRBJ1-1; the match to TRBD1 covers 9 bases. V dropped 5 bases and J dropped 6; count of bases not matched to a gene: 19. CDR3 size: 18 residues. Germline V gene sequence: CDR1 LNHNV, CDR2 YYDKDF (reference sequence). CDR3 region: CATSLWTGDYEGAPEAFF. CDR3 in DNA: TGTGCCACCAGCCTTTGGACAGGGGATTATGAGGGGGCCCCTGAAGCTTTCTTT.

V and J are TRBV28 and TRBJ2-7; D might be TRBD1 (5 bases). V gave up 1 base and J gave up 2 bases, with 9 bases separating them. Germline assignment: CDR1 MDHEN and CDR2 SYDVKM. The CDR3 runs 14 residues. This chain's CDR3 is CASSLSRVPYEQYF. As DNA, the CDR3 is TGTGCCAGCAGTTTATCCAGGGTGCCCTACGAGCAGTACTTC. Variable domain in full (rest from reference TRBV28 and TRBJ2-7): DVKVTQSSRYLVKRTGEKVFLECVQDMDHENMFWYRQDPGLGLRLIYFSYDVKMKEKGDIPEGYSVSREKKERFSLILESASTNQTSMYLCASSLSRVPYEQYFGPGTRLTVT.

V and J are TRBV4-2 and TRBJ2-7, with 14 bases fitting TRBD2. V shed 1 base and J 4 bases; nucleotides not matched to a gene: 3. This CDR3 comprises 16 residues. Germline CDR1 and CDR2: LGHNA and YNFKEQ. CDR3 sequence: CASSQGGLAGVYEQYF. CDR3 coding DNA: TGTGCCAGCAGCCAAGGGGGACTAGCGGGAGTTTACGAGCAGTACTTC.

The chain has TRBV7-6 and TRBJ2-7, with 7 bases matching TRBD1. This CDR3 spans 14 amino acids. V lost 2 bases, J lost 3 bases, and 4 bases stayed unmatched. The germline V gene has CDR1 SGHVS and CDR2 FNYEAQ. DNA of the CDR3: TGTGCCAGCAGCTTATCCGGGACAGACTACGAGCAGTACTTC. Protein product: CASSLSGTDYEQYF.

This clone was detected only a few times. This chain links TRBV4-1 with TRBJ2-1; 7 bases match TRBD1. This CDR3 is 15 amino acids long. Germline assignment: CDR1 MGHRA and CDR2 YSYEKL. Trimming removed 4 bases from V and 9 bases from J; junction bases left unmatched: 12. CDR3 sequence (DNA): TGCGCCAGCAGCCCCGGCAGCAGGGGGAAGGTTGAGCAGTTCTTC. Protein sequence: CASSPGSRGKVEQFF.

The chain is built from TRBV19 and TRBJ2-7; 8 nucleotides agree with TRBD2. The CDR3 has 15 residues. V shed 1 base, J shed 3 bases, and the junction held 5 bases outside the gene matches. Germline loops: CDR1 LNHDA, CDR2 SQIVND (reference sequence). The CDR3 spells CASSIGGTSIYEQYF. In DNA, the CDR3 is TGTGCCAGTAGTATAGGAGGGACTAGTATCTACGAGCAGTACTTC. Complete variable domain (other parts from reference TRBV19 and TRBJ2-7): DGGITQSPKYLFRKEGQNVTLSCEQNLNHDAMYWYRQDPGQGLRLIYYSQIVNDFQKGDIAEGYSVSREKKESFPLTVTSAQKNPTAFYLCASSIGGTSIYEQYFGPGTRLTVT.

This sequence joins TRBV10-1 and TRBJ1-5; a weak D match, TRBD1 (6 bases). This CDR3 spans 16 amino acids. The germline CDR1 and CDR2 sequences are WNHNN and SYGVQD (reference sequence). V lost 6 bases and J lost 4, with 19 bases in between. This CDR3 is CASRVTGKYRNQPQHF. CDR3 bases: TGCGCCAGCAGGGTTACAGGGAAGTATAGGAATCAGCCCCAGCATTTT.

The chain carries TRBV7-2 and TRBJ1-1; no clear D gene. V was trimmed by 1 base and J by 1 base, leaving 7 bases between them. The CDR3 is made up of 14 amino acids. Germline CDR1 is SGHTA and CDR2 is FQGNSA. In DNA, the CDR3 is TGTGCCAGCAGCTTAGTTGCAGGGAACACTGAAGCTTTCTTT. Its translation is CASSLVAGNTEAFF.

The chain carries TRBV2 and TRBJ2-7, with 12 bases identical to TRBD2. With V trimmed by 1 base and J by 3 bases, 1 base remained unmatched. From germline, CDR1 is SNHLY and CDR2 FYNNEI. This CDR3 comprises 15 residues. CDR3 coding DNA: TGTGCCAGCAGTGAAGGACTAGCGGGAGTCTACGAGCAGTACTTC. Translation gives CASSEGLAGVYEQYF. Full variable domain (missing parts from reference TRBV2 and TRBJ2-7): EPEVTQTPSHQVTQMGQEVILRCVPISNHLYFYWYRQILGQKVEFLVSFYNNEISEKSEIFDDQFSVERPDGSNFTLKIRSTKLEDSAMYFCASSEGLAGVYEQYFGPGTRLTVT.

The chain combines TRBV2 with TRBJ2-5; 7 positions agree with TRBD1. The CDR3 extends over 13 amino acids. The V gene's germline CDR1 is SNHLY and CDR2 FYNNEI. J gave up 4 bases and V 4 bases, and 3 bases lay outside the gene matches. Here the CDR3 DNA reads TGTGCCAGCAGTGGACAGGGACGAGAGACCCAGTACTTC. This codes for CASSGQGRETQYF.

The CDR3: CASRETGWDQPQHF. The CDR3 nucleotides are TGTGCCAGCAGGGAGACAGGGTGGGACCAGCCCCAGCATTTT. The chain uses TRBV6-6 and TRBJ1-5; 7 bases are a match to TRBD1. The CDR3 is 14 residues long. Germline assignment: CDR1 MNHNY and CDR2 SVGAGI (reference sequence). The trim removed 6 bases at V and 7 bases at J, leaving 9 bases unmatched.

The chain combines TRBV7-9 with TRBJ2-7; 7 bases are shared with TRBD1. Unmatched junction bases numbered 7, after V lost 5 bases and J lost 3 bases. The CDR3 is made up of 14 amino acids. In germline, CDR1 is SEHNR, CDR2 FQNEAQ (reference sequence). DNA for the CDR3: TGTGCCAGCAGCCGAGGGGACAGCTTCTACGAGCAGTACTTC. As protein: CASSRGDSFYEQYF.

The CDR3 coding sequence is TGTGCCAGCAGCCTCCGGGACAAAAAAGAGACCCAGTACTTC. It encodes CASSLRDKKETQYF. The chain joins TRBV21-1 to TRBJ2-5; the D call of TRBD1 is as the table states it, not checked on the DNA. TRBV21-1 is a pseudogene segment. The CDR3 is 14 residues long.

The rearrangement links TRBV7-8 to TRBJ2-3, with unresolved D. Trimming removed 2 bases at V and 1 base at J, with 7 bases between. Germline V gives CDR1 SGHVS, CDR2 FQNEAQ. CDR3 length: 14 residues. DNA of the CDR3: TGTGCCAGCAGCTTAATGGGCGGCACAGATACGCAGTATTTT. This translates into CASSLMGGTDTQYF.

The CDR3 DNA follows: TGTGCCAGCAGCTTAGGCGGCGGGGGATCTGAGGGAGAGACCCAGTACTTC. Its protein is CASSLGGGGSEGETQYF. The chain carries TRBV11-3 and TRBJ2-5; 7 bases map to TRBD2. After removal of 1 base from V and 4 bases from J, the junction contained 12 bases not matched to a gene. Germline-derived CDR1 and CDR2 are SGHNT and YENEEA. The CDR3 consists of 17 residues.

This chain connects TRBV6-5 to TRBJ1-1; a weak D match, TRBD1 (5 bases). This CDR3 spans 12 amino acids. From germline, CDR1 is MNHEY and CDR2 SVGAGI. Trimming left V 11 bases short and J 3 bases short, with 13 bases between. The CDR3 region has the DNA TGTGCCGTACGAGAAGGGGACACTGAAGCTTTCTTT. This codes for CAVREGDTEAFF.

The chain is built from TRBV6-1 and TRBJ2-7; 7 nucleotides line up with TRBD1. The V gene's germline CDR1 is MNHNS and CDR2 SASEGT. J lost 0 bases, V lost 2 bases, and 4 bases had no gene match. The length of the CDR3 is 15 residues. CDR3 coding DNA: TGTGCCAGCAGTGAACAACAGGGGCACTCCTACGAGCAGTACTTC. Translated, it gives CASSEQQGHSYEQYF.

The rearrangement links TRBV10-2 to TRBJ2-7; tentative D call: TRBD1 (5 bases). Trimming removed 2 bases at V and 0 bases at J, with 8 bases between. This CDR3 spans 14 amino acids. The germline gives CDR1 WSHSY, CDR2 SAAADI. CDR3 in DNA: TGCGCCAGCAGTGAGCCCCAGGGCTCCTACGAGCAGTACTTC. Protein product: CASSEPQGSYEQYF.

The rearrangement uses TRBV5-1 and TRBJ1-6; 10 bases align to TRBD1. Trimming cost V 4 bases and J 10 bases; bases outside gene matches: 8. The CDR3 consists of 15 residues. Germline V lookup: CDR1 SGHRS, CDR2 YFSETQ. This CDR3 is CASSASTGGSSPLHF. CDR3 coding DNA: TGCGCCAGCAGCGCCTCGACAGGGGGCTCCTCACCCCTCCACTTT.

This chain links TRBV19 with TRBJ2-3; D ambiguous. V was pared by 6 bases and J by 4 bases, with 17 bases between. Germline assignment: CDR1 LNHDA and CDR2 SQIVND (reference sequence). This CDR3 comprises 15 residues. CDR3 in DNA: TGTGCCAGTAGCCCAAGTTCGTCGTACTCAGATACGCAGTATTTT. It specifies CASSPSSSYSDTQYF.

This clone was detected once. The chain combines TRBV5-1 with TRBJ2-2; D gene unclear. The CDR3 covers 14 residues. CDR1 is SGHRS, CDR2 YFSETQ, per germline. The V gene lost 1 base and the J gene lost 1 base, with 5 bases spanning the gap. The CDR3 nucleotides read TGCGCCAGCAGCTTGAACAGGAACACCGGGGAGCTGTTTTTT. Translating gives CASSLNRNTGELFF.

As to this clone: This same CDR3 is encoded by further DNA sequences in the sample. V usage is TRBV3-1 (or the pseudogene TRBV3-2) and J usage is TRBJ1-4, with D uncertain. This CDR3 is built from 16 residues. Looked up from germline, CDR1 is LGHDT and CDR2 is YNNKEL (reference sequence). Trimming took 0 bases from V and 2 from J, leaving 10 bases between them. The CDR3 region has the DNA TGTGCCAGCAGCCAAGACTCTAGCAGGACTAATGAAAAACTGTTTTTT. It translates to CASSQDSSRTNEKLFF.

This chain connects TRBV5-6 to TRBJ2-1, with 8 bases lining up with TRBD2. Trimming took 6 bases from V and 3 from J; bases not matched to a gene: 5. This CDR3 has 14 residues. Germline CDR1 and CDR2: SGHDT and YYEEEE. The DNA for the CDR3 is TGTGCCAGCAAACCGGGACTAGTCTACAATGAGCAGTTCTTC. It encodes CASKPGLVYNEQFF.

The rearrangement joins TRBV4-2 to TRBJ2-7; 12 nucleotides agree with TRBD2. This CDR3 contains 17 residues. The V gene end was trimmed by 2 bases and the J gene end by 4 bases; junction bases not matched to a gene: 9. Germline CDR1 LGHNA, CDR2 YNFKEQ. DNA for the CDR3: TGTGCCAGCAGCCAAACCACTAGCGGGAGGCCGATGTACGAGCAGTACTTC. Its translation: CASSQTTSGRPMYEQYF.

The rearrangement uses TRBV5-1 and TRBJ2-5; no definite D call. Trimming stripped 4 bases from V and 5 bases from J, with 15 bases between. The CDR3 length is 14 residues. CDR1 is SGHRS, CDR2 YFSETQ, per germline. The CDR3 bases are TGCGCCAGCAGCGCCGGCGGCGCTTCGGAGACCCAGTACTTC. It translates to CASSAGGASETQYF.